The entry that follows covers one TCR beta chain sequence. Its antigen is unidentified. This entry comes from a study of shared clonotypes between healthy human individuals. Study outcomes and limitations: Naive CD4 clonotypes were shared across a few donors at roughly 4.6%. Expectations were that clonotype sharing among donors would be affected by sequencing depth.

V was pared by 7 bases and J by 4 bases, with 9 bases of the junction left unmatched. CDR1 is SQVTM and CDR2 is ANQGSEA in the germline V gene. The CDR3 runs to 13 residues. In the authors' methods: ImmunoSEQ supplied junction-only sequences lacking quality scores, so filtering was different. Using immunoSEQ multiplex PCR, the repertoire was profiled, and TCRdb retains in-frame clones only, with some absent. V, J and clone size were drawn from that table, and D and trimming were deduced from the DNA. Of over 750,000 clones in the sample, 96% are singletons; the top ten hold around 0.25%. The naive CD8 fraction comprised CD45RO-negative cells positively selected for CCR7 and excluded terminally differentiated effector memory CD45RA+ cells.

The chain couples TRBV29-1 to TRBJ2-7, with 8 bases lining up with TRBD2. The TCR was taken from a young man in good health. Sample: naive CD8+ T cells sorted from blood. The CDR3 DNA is TGCAGCGCCCGAAGGAGCGGGAGTTACGAGCAGTACTTC. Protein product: CSARRSGSYEQYF.